This T cell receptor beta chain was recorded in a study of blood T cell repertoires in COVID-19. Clones were read by immunoSEQ multiplex PCR, and TCRdb kept only the in-frame ones, dropping some. The repertoire holds 200,000 to 250,000 clones, with around 80% as singletons. The specimen was peripheral blood. The receptor was derived from a woman aged 60-75 years who had recovered from COVID-19.

The CDR3 protein is CAIRTSGGNTGELFF. The CDR3 bases are TGTGCCATCAGGACTAGCGGGGGTAACACCGGGGAGCTGTTTTTT. This chain uses TRBV10-3 with TRBJ2-2, with 12 bases that match TRBD2. CDR3 length equals 15 residues. CDR1 ENHRY and CDR2 SYGVKD come from the germline V gene. J lost 2 bases, V lost 6 bases, and 1 base had no gene match.